A single sample gave rise to the 8 T cell receptor beta chains below, sequenced in a study of cytomegalovirus exposure and HLA in healthy donors. PCR amplification relied on 60 Vbeta primers (plus 13 Jbeta primers). The method was immunoSEQ multiplex PCR; TCRdb's version includes in-frame clones alone and lacks a portion of them. Counted here are roughly 170,000 clones, roughly 80% occurring once; the ten biggest clones make up less than 3%. The source material was PBMCs. The receptors here all came from a female donor in good health and CMV-seronegative.

This sequence joins TRBV6-5 and TRBJ2-3; D possibly corresponds to TRBD2 (5 bases). The CDR3 consists of 15 residues. Between the trimmed V and J ends, which lost 7 bases and 5 bases, there was a span of 19 bases. Looked up from germline, CDR1 is MNHEY and CDR2 is SVGAGI. This CDR3 reads CASTPGPNGGDTQYF. The CDR3 coding sequence is TGTGCCAGCACCCCCGGGCCCAATGGAGGAGATACGCAGTATTTT.

The chain links TRBV7-9 to TRBJ2-3; TRBD2 matches at 7 bases. V trimming: 4 bases; J trimming: 4 bases; junction bases outside the gene matches: 11. Germline lookup yields CDR1 SEHNR and CDR2 FQNEAQ (reference sequence). The CDR3 loop spans 16 amino acids. The CDR3 reads CASSSKGEGRADTQYF. DNA of the CDR3: TGTGCCAGCAGCTCAAAAGGGGAGGGTCGGGCAGATACGCAGTATTTT.

This clone was seen once. This chain links TRBV15 with TRBJ2-3; 9 nucleotides align to TRBD2. Looked up from germline, CDR1 is LNHNV and CDR2 is YYDKDF (reference sequence). With 2 bases clipped from V and 4 bases from J, the junction kept 13 bases outside the gene matches. The CDR3 totals 18 residues. CDR3 bases: TGTGCCACCAGCAGAAAGGGACATAGCGGGAGTGGGGCAGATACGCAGTATTTT. It translates to CATSRKGHSGSGADTQYF.

Only one count was recorded for this clone. This CDR3 reads CASSVDRRTEAFF. The CDR3 coding sequence is TGCGCCAGCAGCGTCGACAGACGGACTGAAGCTTTCTTT. The V gene is TRBV4-1, the J gene TRBJ1-1; D might be TRBD1 (5 bases). Trimming took off 5 bases at V and 5 bases at J, with 12 bases between the two ends. Germline CDR1 is MGHRA and CDR2 is YSYEKL. The CDR3 consists of 13 residues.

The gene calls are TRBV7-8 and TRBJ1-1; D is unresolved. The CDR3 is 12 amino acids. V gave up 5 bases and J gave up 8 bases, with 12 bases separating them. Per germline, CDR1 SGHVS and CDR2 FQNEAQ. CDR3 in DNA: TGTGCCAGCAGCCCAGAGGGATTAGAAGCTTTCTTT. Translated: CASSPEGLEAFF.

The chain has TRBV4-2 and TRBJ2-6; perhaps TRBD1 as D (6 bases). The CDR3 extends over 15 amino acids. The V end was cut by 4 bases, the J end by 0 bases, with 7 bases between. CDR1 is LGHNA, CDR2 YNFKEQ, per germline. CDR3 bases: TGTGCCAGCAGCCCGACAGGCTCTGGGGCCAACGTCCTGACTTTC. Translation gives CASSPTGSGANVLTF.

The chain recombines TRBV7-6 with TRBJ2-5; tentative D call: TRBD1 (6 bases). The CDR3 has 14 residues. Germline CDR1 and CDR2: SGHVS and FNYEAQ. Between the trimmed V and J ends, which lost 6 bases and 5 bases, there was a span of 16 bases. Here the CDR3 DNA reads TGTGCCAGCAGTCGAACCCAGGGGTGGGAGACCCAGTACTTC. Encoded protein: CASSRTQGWETQYF.

The chain uses TRBV30 and TRBJ1-5; D remains ambiguous. Trimming pared 6 bases from V and 2 bases from J, leaving 11 bases between. In germline, CDR1 is GTSNPN, CDR2 SVGIG (reference sequence). The length of the CDR3 is 13 residues. Here the CDR3 DNA reads TGTGCCTGTACCGTCAGTCGCAATCAGCCCCAGCATTTT. Translating gives CACTVSRNQPQHF. Full variable domain (outside the CDR3, taken from reference TRBV30 and TRBJ1-5): SQTIHQWPATLVQPVGSPLSLECTVEGTSNPNLYWYRQAAGRGLQLLFYSVGIGQISSEVPQNLSASRPQDRQFILSSKKLLLSDSGFYLCACTVSRNQPQHFGDGTRLSIL.